The next 28 T cell receptor beta chains were all read from a single sample in a study of blood T cell repertoires in COVID-19. Method: immunoSEQ multiplex PCR; TCRdb's copy keeps in-frame clones and lacks some. The sample contains hundreds of thousands of clones, approximately 82% of which appear only once. Sequenced: peripheral blood. The receptors derive from a woman of 80 years or more with acute or convalescent COVID-19.

This clone was counted a single time. The chain uses TRBV10-3 and TRBJ2-1; D perhaps matches TRBD1 (5 bases). This CDR3 region has 13 residues. Trimming stripped 0 bases from V and 6 bases from J, with 6 bases between. Germline loops: CDR1 ENHRY, CDR2 SYGVKD. This chain's CDR3 is CAISESGLNEQFF. The DNA of the CDR3 is TGTGCCATCAGTGAGTCGGGGCTCAATGAGCAGTTCTTC.

V and J are TRBV7-2 and TRBJ1-1; no reliable D call. V was trimmed by 0 bases and J by 0 bases, leaving 8 bases between them. The CDR3 is made up of 15 amino acids. Germline CDR1 SGHTA, CDR2 FQGNSA. This CDR3 reads CASSLAIGMNTEAFF. As DNA, the CDR3 is TGTGCCAGCAGCTTAGCAATTGGCATGAACACTGAAGCTTTCTTT.

The J gene is TRBJ1-2, the V gene TRBV9; 7 bases fit TRBD1. Trimming took 0 bases from V and 0 from J; bases not matched to a gene: 2. Germline V gene sequence: CDR1 SGDLS, CDR2 YYNGEE. This CDR3 contains 15 residues. CDR3 residues: CASSVGDRANYGYTF. Written as DNA, the CDR3 is TGTGCCAGCAGCGTAGGGGACAGAGCTAACTATGGCTACACCTTC.

CDR3 residues: CASSLLLMTGNNYGYTF. The DNA of the CDR3 is TGTGCCAGCAGTTTATTATTGATGACAGGGAACAACTATGGCTACACCTTC. The chain employs TRBV28 and TRBJ1-2; 7 nucleotides agree with TRBD1. V was pared by 1 base and J by 2 bases, with 10 bases of the junction left unmatched. This CDR3 has 17 amino acids. CDR1 is MDHEN, CDR2 SYDVKM, per germline.

This clone has just one count. The CDR3 loop reads CASSESRGNTEAFF. For the CDR3, the DNA is TGCGCCAGCAGTGAGTCAAGGGGGAACACTGAAGCTTTCTTT. The chain couples TRBV10-2 to TRBJ1-1; weak D call: TRBD1 (5 bases). V lost 0 bases to trimming and J lost 1 base, with 6 bases between them. The CDR3 contains 14 residues. Looked up from germline, CDR1 is WSHSY and CDR2 is SAAADI.

In nucleotides, the CDR3 is TGCGCCAGCCGGACAAGCAATGAGCAGTTCTTC. Its translation: CASRTSNEQFF. The chain carries TRBV5-1 and TRBJ2-1; D is possibly TRBD1 (5 bases). The CDR3 is 11 residues long. V shed 7 bases and J shed 6 bases, with 8 bases lying between them. Germline assignment: CDR1 SGHRS and CDR2 YFSETQ.

J is TRBJ1-3 and V is TRBV6-5; D unresolved. The CDR3 runs to 15 residues. V shed 2 bases and J shed 3 bases, with 11 bases lying between them. The germline gives CDR1 MNHEY, CDR2 SVGAGI. The DNA for the CDR3 is TGTGCCAGCAGTTACGCGGCAGCGGTTGGAAACACCATATATTTT. Protein: CASSYAAAVGNTIYF.

This chain joins TRBV24-1 and TRBJ1-2; D unclear. Looked up from germline, CDR1 is KGHDR and CDR2 is SFDVKD. The CDR3 is made up of 14 amino acids. Trimming left V 3 bases short and J 3 bases short, with 10 bases between. The CDR3 here is CATSDPGIDYGYTF. CDR3 coding DNA: TGTGCCACCAGTGATCCCGGGATCGACTATGGCTACACCTTC.

The rearrangement uses TRBV7-9 and TRBJ1-3; 8 bases agree with TRBD1. CDR3 length equals 14 residues. V was pared by 1 base and J by 5 bases, with 1 base of the junction left unmatched. Germline V gene sequence: CDR1 SEHNR, CDR2 FQNEAQ (reference sequence). Here the CDR3 DNA reads TGTGCCAGCAGCTTAGGACAGGGGAGAAACACCATATATTTT. This translates into CASSLGQGRNTIYF.

In this sample, this clone turned up a few times. This chain uses TRBV4-3 with TRBJ1-2; tentatively, D is TRBD1 (5 bases). The germline CDR1 and CDR2 sequences are LGHNA and YSLEER. This CDR3 is 17 amino acids long. V was trimmed by 0 bases and J by 3 bases, leaving 17 bases between them. This CDR3 is CASSQDVSPSRDYGYTF. For the CDR3, the DNA is TGCGCCAGCAGCCAAGATGTATCACCCTCCAGGGACTATGGCTACACCTTC.

The J gene is TRBJ2-1, the V gene TRBV28; TRBD1 agrees at 10 bases. The V gene's germline CDR1 is MDHEN and CDR2 SYDVKM. V shed 8 bases, J shed 6 bases, and the junction held 10 bases outside the gene matches. This CDR3 is built from 15 residues. As DNA, the CDR3 is TGTGCCAGCTCTAAACCGGGACAGGGGACCAATGAGCAGTTCTTC. Amino acid sequence: CASSKPGQGTNEQFF. The variable domain in full, completed from reference TRBV28 and TRBJ2-1, reads DVKVTQSSRYLVKRTGEKVFLECVQDMDHENMFWYRQDPGLGLRLIYFSYDVKMKEKGDIPEGYSVSREKKERFSLILESASTNQTSMYLCASSKPGQGTNEQFFGPGTRLTVL.

CDR3 region: CASRPTSGGHEQFF. CDR3 sequence (DNA): TGTGCCAGCAGGCCGACTAGCGGGGGCCATGAGCAGTTCTTC. The gene calls are TRBV5-6 and TRBJ2-1; 12 bases match TRBD2. Per germline, CDR1 SGHDT and CDR2 YYEEEE. The V gene end was trimmed by 5 bases and the J gene end by 8 bases; junction bases not matched to a gene: 5. The CDR3 covers 14 residues.

This rearrangement joins TRBV5-4 to TRBJ2-7; D is ambiguous. The CDR3 contains 14 residues. Trimming pared 0 bases from V and 3 bases from J, leaving 10 bases between. Germline CDR1 SGHNT, CDR2 YYREEE (reference sequence). The CDR3 loop reads CASSLANAVYEQYF. CDR3 nucleotides: TGTGCCAGCAGCTTGGCCAACGCAGTCTACGAGCAGTACTTC. The full variable domain, with the rest looked up from reference TRBV5-4 and TRBJ2-7, is ETGVTQSPTHLIKTRGQQVTLRCSSQSGHNTVSWYQQALGQGPQFIFQYYREEENGRGNFPPRFSGLQFPNYSSELNVNALELDDSALYLCASSLANAVYEQYFGPGTRLTVT.

V usage is TRBV11-2 and J usage is TRBJ2-1, with TRBD2 matching over 10 bases. The V gene's germline CDR1 is SGHAT and CDR2 FQNNGV. The CDR3 runs 16 residues. The J segment lost 6 bases and the V segment lost 3 bases, leaving 8 bases of the junction unmatched. The CDR3 region has the DNA TGTGCCAGCAGCTTTGGTCCTAGCGGGAGAGGCAATGAGCAGTTCTTC. Translating gives CASSFGPSGRGNEQFF.

V gene TRBV6-4 combines with J gene TRBJ1-2; D gene unclear. Germline V gene lookup returns CDR1 MRHNA and CDR2 SNTAGT. V was cut by 6 bases and J by 8 bases, with 19 bases left in between. This CDR3 comprises 14 residues. CDR3 sequence reads: CASSPNADFDGYTF. CDR3 sequence (DNA): TGTGCCAGCAGCCCAAACGCGGATTTTGACGGCTACACCTTC.

The chain has TRBV4-1 and TRBJ1-1; 10 bases agree with TRBD1. Unmatched junction bases numbered 11, after V lost 4 bases and J lost 6 bases. The CDR3 length is 16 residues. In germline, CDR1 is MGHRA, CDR2 YSYEKL. CDR3 DNA sequence: TGCGCCAGCAGCCTTAAGGGACAGGGGATTGACGCTGAAGCTTTCTTT. Its translation: CASSLKGQGIDAEAFF.

The rearrangement links TRBV6-1 to TRBJ1-2; D is possibly TRBD1 (5 bases). The CDR3 sequence is 14 residues long. V was clipped by 2 bases and J by 5 bases, with 12 bases between them. The V gene's germline CDR1 is MNHNS and CDR2 SASEGT. The CDR3 sequence: CASSETSGRYGYTF. The CDR3 nucleotides read TGTGCCAGCAGTGAAACGTCAGGGAGGTATGGCTACACCTTC.

The chain employs TRBV19 and TRBJ1-3, with D tentatively TRBD1 (6 bases). Germline CDR1 LNHDA, CDR2 SQIVND (reference sequence). The germline V and J ends were trimmed by 5 bases and 4 bases, with 15 bases remaining between them. This CDR3 is 15 amino acids long. The CDR3 DNA is TGTGCCAGTAGTTTCGACAGGTCGGTGGGAAACACCATATATTTT. Its translation: CASSFDRSVGNTIYF.

The chain uses TRBV9 and TRBJ2-1, with TRBD2 matching 10 bases. Germline CDR1 and CDR2: SGDLS and YYNGEE. V lost 4 bases and J lost 9; bases outside the gene matches: 4. This CDR3 is 13 amino acids long. The CDR3 DNA reads as TGTGCCAGCAGCCTAGCGGGAGAAGGTGAGCAGTTCTTC. Residues: CASSLAGEGEQFF.

The CDR3 here is CASSIRQGGQTQYF. CDR3 sequence (DNA): TGTGCCAGCAGCATTCGACAGGGCGGGCAGACCCAGTACTTC. The J gene is TRBJ2-5, the V gene TRBV7-2; 7 bases match TRBD1. The CDR3 length is 14 residues. Per the germline V gene, CDR1 is SGHTA and CDR2 is FQGNSA. The trim removed 5 bases at V and 6 bases at J, leaving 9 bases unmatched.

CDR3 loop: CASSIIRTGADEQFF. As DNA, the CDR3 is TGTGCCAGCAGCATAATCAGGACAGGGGCCGATGAGCAGTTCTTC. J is TRBJ2-1 and V is TRBV13; 9 nucleotides match TRBD1. CDR1 is PRHDT, CDR2 FYEKMQ, per germline (reference sequence). The CDR3 contains 15 residues. J lost 8 bases, V lost 5 bases, and 10 bases had no gene match. Full variable domain (rest looked up from reference TRBV13 and TRBJ2-1): AAGVIQSPRHLIKEKRETATLKCYPIPRHDTVYWYQQGPGQDPQFLISFYEKMQSDKGSIPDRFSAQQFSDYHSELNMSSLELGDSALYFCASSIIRTGADEQFFGPGTRLTVL.

The chain employs TRBV4-1 and TRBJ2-5; D may be TRBD1 (5 bases). Trimming cost V 1 base and J 2 bases, with 8 bases left between them. Germline V gene lookup returns CDR1 MGHRA and CDR2 YSYEKL. The CDR3 consists of 14 residues. The CDR3 sequence is CASSQVDRQETQYF. Written as DNA, the CDR3 is TGCGCCAGCAGCCAAGTAGACAGACAAGAGACCCAGTACTTC.

A single count supports this clone. V gene TRBV5-4 combines with J gene TRBJ2-3; possibly TRBD1 for D (6 bases). The CDR3 has 15 residues. From germline, CDR1 is SGHNT and CDR2 YYREEE (reference sequence). Trimming removed 0 bases from V and 5 bases from J, with 13 bases in between. In DNA form, the CDR3 reads TGTGCCAGCAGCTTGGAGACAGGTTTAAGAGATACGCAGTATTTT. As protein: CASSLETGLRDTQYF.

The chain employs TRBV3-1 (or the pseudogene TRBV3-2) and TRBJ1-2; 11 bases align to TRBD1. Germline-derived CDR1 and CDR2 are LGHDT and YNNKEL (reference sequence). The CDR3 is 19 residues long. V shed 6 bases, J shed 5 bases, and the junction held 20 bases outside the gene matches. The CDR3 coding sequence is TGTGCCAGCAGAAACAGACCCGGGACAGGGGGTTCTCTGGGATATGGCTACACCTTC. It translates to CASRNRPGTGGSLGYGYTF.

The V and J genes are TRBV7-9 and TRBJ1-2; D is unclear. This CDR3 is 14 amino acids long. Germline-derived CDR1 and CDR2 are SEHNR and FQNEAQ (reference sequence). Trimming shortened V by 1 base and J by 6 bases, and 12 bases separated the two germline ends. CDR3 bases: TGTGCCAGCAGCTTAGGGACGGGGAGTCATGGCTACACCTTC. Amino acid sequence: CASSLGTGSHGYTF.

This clone was detected ten times or more. The rearrangement joins TRBV5-1 to TRBJ2-7; D is possibly TRBD2 (6 bases). CDR3 size: 14 residues. Germline V gene lookup returns CDR1 SGHRS and CDR2 YFSETQ. The germline V and J ends were trimmed by 6 bases and 0 bases, with 13 bases remaining between them. In DNA form, the CDR3 reads TGCGCCAGCAAGGACTACACGAGCTCCTACGAGCAGTACTTC. This gives the protein CASKDYTSSYEQYF.

The chain combines TRBV9 with TRBJ2-1; 10 bases agree with TRBD2. Germline V gene data show CDR1 as SGDLS and CDR2 as YYNGEE. CDR3 length: 16 amino acids. V was pared by 4 bases and J by 5 bases, with 9 bases of the junction left unmatched. The CDR3 loop is CASSTYGLAENNEQFF. The CDR3 nucleotides are TGTGCCAGCAGCACCTATGGACTAGCGGAAAACAATGAGCAGTTCTTC.

The chain combines TRBV11-2 with TRBJ2-1; 11 bases align to TRBD2. From germline, CDR1 is SGHAT and CDR2 FQNNGV. This CDR3 has 18 amino acids. J was trimmed by 3 bases and V by 3 bases; bases with no gene match: 10. Written as DNA, the CDR3 is TGTGCCAGCAGCTTTTCAAGACTAGCGGGGTCCGACTACAATGAGCAGTTCTTC. Protein sequence: CASSFSRLAGSDYNEQFF.